This paragraph covers one T cell receptor beta chain sequence. Sequenced by immunoSEQ multiplex PCR; TCRdb stores in-frame clones only, minus some. The data show about 730,000 clones, with approximately 85% seen just once and roughly 0.01% held by the top ten. Trimming pared 6 bases from V and 2 bases from J, leaving 14 bases between. The CDR3 consists of 14 residues. Germline CDR1 and CDR2: MNHEY and SVGAGI. This entry comes from a study of shared T cell receptors in the human thymus. The data also belong to a second study, concerning human thymus T cells. From that paper: From resections taken during corrective heart surgery, the thymus tissue was obtained. Blood and thymic repertoires both appeared biased in V and J gene usage. Related research described thymic repertoires that were highly overlapping among unrelated individuals.

The V and J genes are TRBV6-5 and TRBJ2-7; TRBD1 is a possible D gene (6 bases). Source material: thymocytes. The TCR was taken from a girl younger than two with a congenital heart defect. The CDR3 region has the DNA TGTGCCAGCAGCTATTCAGGGGTTCCCTACGAGCAGTACTTC. This gives the protein CASSYSGVPYEQYF.